This T cell receptor (beta chain) was sequenced for a study of blood T cell repertoires in COVID-19. Trimming cost V 4 bases and J 0 bases, with 13 bases left between them. The CDR3 length is 15 residues. CDR1 SGDLS and CDR2 YYNGEE come from the germline V gene. Ages ranged from roughly 18 to 100 years, with residence in 20 to 30 US areas. Data came from immunoSEQ multiplex PCR; TCRdb stores just in-frame clones and leaves some out. The data hold a few hundred thousand clones, with over 75% observed a single time. The chain employs TRBV9 and TRBJ1-2; a possible D gene is TRBD1 (5 bases). Sample: PBMCs or T cells enriched from blood (not recorded which). The receptor was derived from a young man who had recovered from COVID-19. The CDR3 sequence is CASSPRGGSNYGYTF. In nucleotides, the CDR3 is TGTGCCAGCAGCCCACGGGGGGGTTCTAACTATGGCTACACCTTC.